This TCR beta chain was sequenced for a study of neurological immune-mediated disorders (dated by TCRdb to between 2018 and 2021). Regarding the study in general: Among the approximately 35 multiple sclerosis patients, relapsing-remitting MS accounted for around 30 and secondary progressive MS accounted for 3. Longitudinal samples, technical triplicates and paired sorted CD4+ and CD8+ T-cell subsets, alongside PBMC samples, were included among the approximately 110 TCR-beta libraries. Of the approximately 68 subjects in the cohort, about 15 were HAM/TSP patients, about 34 were multiple sclerosis patients, and about 20 were healthy controls. The study compared peripheral blood TCR-beta repertoires of HTLV-I-associated myelopathy (HAM/TSP) patients, multiple sclerosis patients and healthy controls using UMI-based sequencing. On the study overall, not on this receptor specifically: No clinical or MRI features were associated with the MS cluster, and the authors said that larger cohorts are needed. No identical CDR3 amino acid sequences were shared among expanded clones across subjects, suggesting private TCR-beta repertoires in all groups. The highest TCR clonal expansion was observed in HAM/TSP patients, whereas the lowest was observed in MS patients, even when compared with healthy controls. Repertoires from 18 of 34 MS patients were grouped by phylogenetic analysis into a cluster of related CDR3 sequences, suggesting a possible repertoire-level signature.

Notes on this clonotype: Its binding antigen is unknown. A much larger clone is a single base away; this may be a read error. This is likely a read error, given that the CDR3 carries no conserved phenylalanine or tryptophan at its end.

To synthesize cDNA, template-switch 5'RACE was performed with a primer carrying a 10-nucleotide random unique molecular identifier so that each TCR transcript was tagged. Every sequencing run covered 15-18 subjects and yielded more than 170 million TCR-beta sequences. The RNeasy kit was used to extract total RNA. The KAPA Real-time Library Amplification kit was used to amplify TCR-beta VDJ regions with primers for the TCR constant region and the 5'RACE anchor. Sample indexes and Illumina adaptors were added in a first PCR, and a second PCR then increased library yield. After Ampure bead purification, the roughly 650 bp TCR product was size-selected on a 2% E-gel SizeSelection system. Before pooling, library quality was checked on a Bioanalyzer, concentration was measured with Qubit, and libraries were quantified with the Kapa Library Quantification kit. Libraries were sequenced paired-end 2 x 150 bp on an Illumina HiSeq 2500. To increase sequence diversity, roughly 25-31% phiX was spiked into each library pool. The original methods were these. The quality-filtered reads were processed with the UMI-based MiGEC pipeline, whose error correction step removed more than 85% of the raw TCR sequences. IMGT germline references were used for alignment of VDJ genes, and clonotypes were defined by a unique CDR3 amino acid sequence together with V-J genes. VDJtools evaluated clonal expansion, Shannon diversity and CDR3 relatedness (CalcPairwiseDistances, ClusterSamples); CLCbio workbench built phylogenetic trees. Clones with at least 8 unique UMIs were defined as expanded, with this threshold being based on coefficient-of-variation modelling across technical triplicates. TCRdb reworked the public reads: Q25 trimming with fastp, MiXCR clone assembly, productive beta chains retained. Rows merge per CDR3 protein into single entries with the most common DNA and genes. The V and J calls reflect TCRdb's pipeline rather than the authors' work. Present in this sample are about 40,000 distinct CDR3 sequences, about 2.5% of which were seen just once. About 2.4% of the sample is taken by the ten largest.

Libraries from unsorted PBMCs were made from 2 million PBMCs kept in RNAlater at -80 degrees C until RNA extraction. The multiple sclerosis patients were enrolled in a US clinical protocol that evaluated disease progression with magnetic resonance imaging. Peripheral blood underwent Ficoll-Hypaque density gradient centrifugation to isolate PBMCs, which were then cryopreserved in liquid nitrogen. CDR1 and CDR2, looked up from the germline V gene (reference sequence), are DFQATT and SNEGSKA. Compared with germline, V lacks 6 bases and J lacks 6 bases; bases without a gene match: 6. The CDR3 is 12 amino acids in total, end residues counted. The only DNA kept is the CDR3, 36 bases in frame from the first base.

The receptor comes from a man aged 50 to 59 with multiple sclerosis. The chain is encoded by TRBV20-1 joined to TRBJ1-2; 8 of the junction bases match TRBD1. The sequencing sample was made of PBMCs. CDR3 sequence: CSASQGADGYTL. The nucleotide sequence is TGCAGTGCAAGTCAGGGGGCGGATGGCTACACCTTA.